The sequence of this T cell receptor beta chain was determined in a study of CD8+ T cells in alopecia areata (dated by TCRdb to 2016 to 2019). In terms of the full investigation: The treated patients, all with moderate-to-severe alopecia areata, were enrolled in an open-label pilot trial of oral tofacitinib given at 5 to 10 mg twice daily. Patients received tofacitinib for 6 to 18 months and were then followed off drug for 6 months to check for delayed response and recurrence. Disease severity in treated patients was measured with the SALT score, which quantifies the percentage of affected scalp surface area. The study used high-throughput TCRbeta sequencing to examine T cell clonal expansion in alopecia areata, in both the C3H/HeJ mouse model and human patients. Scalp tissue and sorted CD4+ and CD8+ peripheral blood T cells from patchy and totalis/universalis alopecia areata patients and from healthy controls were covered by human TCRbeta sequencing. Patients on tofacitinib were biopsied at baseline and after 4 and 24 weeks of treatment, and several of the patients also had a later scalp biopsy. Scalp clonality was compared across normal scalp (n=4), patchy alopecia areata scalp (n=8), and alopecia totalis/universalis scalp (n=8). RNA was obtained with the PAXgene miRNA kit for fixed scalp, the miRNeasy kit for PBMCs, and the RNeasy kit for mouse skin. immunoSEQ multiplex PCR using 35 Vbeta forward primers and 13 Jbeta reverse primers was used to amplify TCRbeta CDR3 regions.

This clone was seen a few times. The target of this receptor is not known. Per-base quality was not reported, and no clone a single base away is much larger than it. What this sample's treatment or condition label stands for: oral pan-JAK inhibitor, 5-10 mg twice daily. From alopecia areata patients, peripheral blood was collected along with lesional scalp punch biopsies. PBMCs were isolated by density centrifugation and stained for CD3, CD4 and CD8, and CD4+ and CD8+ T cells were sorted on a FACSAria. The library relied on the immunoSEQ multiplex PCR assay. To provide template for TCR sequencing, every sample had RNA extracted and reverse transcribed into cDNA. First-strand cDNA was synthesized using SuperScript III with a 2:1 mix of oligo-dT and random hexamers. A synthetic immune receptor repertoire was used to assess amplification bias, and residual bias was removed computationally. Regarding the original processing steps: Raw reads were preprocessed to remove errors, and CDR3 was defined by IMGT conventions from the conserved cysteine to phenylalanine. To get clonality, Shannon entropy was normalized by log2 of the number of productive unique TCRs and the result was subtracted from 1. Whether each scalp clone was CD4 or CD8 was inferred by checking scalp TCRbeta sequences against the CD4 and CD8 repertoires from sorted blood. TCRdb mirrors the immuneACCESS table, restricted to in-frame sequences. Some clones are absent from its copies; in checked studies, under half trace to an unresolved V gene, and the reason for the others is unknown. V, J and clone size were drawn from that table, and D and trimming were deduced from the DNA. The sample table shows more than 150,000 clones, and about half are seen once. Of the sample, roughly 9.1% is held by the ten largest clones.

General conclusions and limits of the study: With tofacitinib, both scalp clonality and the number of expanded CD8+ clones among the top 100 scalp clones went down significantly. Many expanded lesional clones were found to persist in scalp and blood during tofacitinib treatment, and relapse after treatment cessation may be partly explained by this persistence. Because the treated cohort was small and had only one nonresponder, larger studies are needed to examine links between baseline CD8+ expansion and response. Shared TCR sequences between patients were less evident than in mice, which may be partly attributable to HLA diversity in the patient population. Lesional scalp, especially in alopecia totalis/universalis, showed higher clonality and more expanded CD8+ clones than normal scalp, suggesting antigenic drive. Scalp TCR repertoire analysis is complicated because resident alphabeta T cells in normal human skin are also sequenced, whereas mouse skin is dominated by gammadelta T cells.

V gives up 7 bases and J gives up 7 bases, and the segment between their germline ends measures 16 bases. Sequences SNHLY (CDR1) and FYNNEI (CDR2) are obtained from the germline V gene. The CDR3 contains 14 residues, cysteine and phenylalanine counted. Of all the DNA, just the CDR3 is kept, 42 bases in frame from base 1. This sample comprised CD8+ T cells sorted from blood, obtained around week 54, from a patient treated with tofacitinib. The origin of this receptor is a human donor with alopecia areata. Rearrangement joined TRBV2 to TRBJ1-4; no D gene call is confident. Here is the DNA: TGTGCCAGCACCGAGGGAGGGCCGGGTGAAAAACTGTTTTTT. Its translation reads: CASTEGGPGEKLFF.